This T cell receptor (beta chain) comes out of a study of cytomegalovirus exposure and HLA in healthy donors. Study conclusions and caveats: For most TCR beta V segments, an earlier analysis put the productive rate at about 90% or about 30% of the time. It was reported that TCR beta sequences correctly inferred the HLA-A and HLA-B alleles for most subjects.

Unrecorded immune exposure was likely among donors, who were nominally healthy when sampled. Of note for this clone: Antigen unknown.

This CDR3 comprises 17 residues. With 8 bases clipped from V and 1 base from J, the junction kept 15 bases outside the gene matches. Per the germline V gene, CDR1 is SEHNR and CDR2 is FQNEAQ (reference sequence). The PCR employed 60 Vbeta primers together with 13 Jbeta primers. Here immunoSEQ multiplex PCR was the method, and the copy in TCRdb shows in-frame clones only, minus some. The sample has about 160,000 clones; under 80% are singletons. The chain links TRBV7-9 to TRBJ2-3; 7 bases align to TRBD1. The receptor was isolated from a man aged 35-49 years in good health and CMV-seronegative. Sequenced: PBMCs. This CDR3 reads CASGGSRGSGGTDTQYF. For the CDR3, the DNA is TGTGCCAGCGGCGGAAGCAGGGGGTCCGGAGGCACAGATACGCAGTATTTT.